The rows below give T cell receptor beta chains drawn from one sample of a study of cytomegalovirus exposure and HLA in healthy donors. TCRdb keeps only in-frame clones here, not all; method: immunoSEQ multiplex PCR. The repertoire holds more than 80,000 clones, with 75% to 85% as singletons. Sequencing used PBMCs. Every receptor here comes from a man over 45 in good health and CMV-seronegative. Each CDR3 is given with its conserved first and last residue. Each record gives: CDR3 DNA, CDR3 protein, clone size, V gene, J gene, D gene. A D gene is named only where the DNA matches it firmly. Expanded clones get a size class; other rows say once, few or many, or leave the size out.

CDR3 DNA: TGCGCCAGCAGCTTGGGGACAGCTCAAGAGACCCAGTACTTC; CDR3 protein: CASSLGTAQETQYF; clone size: once; V gene: TRBV5-1; J gene: TRBJ2-5; D gene: -
CDR3 DNA: TGTGCCAGCAGCTTGGTGGTCAGGGTGAACACTGAAGCTTTCTTT; CDR3 protein: CASSLVVRVNTEAFF; clone size: once; V gene: TRBV5-5; J gene: TRBJ1-1; D gene: -
CDR3 DNA: TGCGCCAGCAGCTTAGGGACTGGATACCTCACAGATACGCAGTATTTT; CDR3 protein: CASSLGTGYLTDTQYF; clone size: -; V gene: TRBV5-1; J gene: TRBJ2-3; D gene: -
CDR3 DNA: TGTGCCAGCAGGGAGGACCCCACAGATACGCAGTATTTT; CDR3 protein: CASREDPTDTQYF; clone size: -; V gene: TRBV6-1; J gene: TRBJ2-3; D gene: -
CDR3 DNA: TGTGCCAGCAGCTTGGTGGCCAGGGGACATGAAAAACTGTTTTTT; CDR3 protein: CASSLVARGHEKLFF; clone size: -; V gene: TRBV5-6; J gene: TRBJ1-4; D gene: -
CDR3 DNA: TGTGCCAGCAGTGCCTATAGCAATCAGCCCCAGCATTTT; CDR3 protein: CASSAYSNQPQHF; clone size: -; V gene: TRBV25-1; J gene: TRBJ1-5; D gene: -
CDR3 DNA: TGCGCCAGCAGCTTGGTATTAGGGGGGAACACTGAAGCTTTCTTT; CDR3 protein: CASSLVLGGNTEAFF; clone size: few; V gene: TRBV5-1; J gene: TRBJ1-1; D gene: -
CDR3 DNA: TGTGCCAGCTCACCGGGGACAGTACTCAGCTCCTACAATGAGCAGTTCTTC; CDR3 protein: CASSPGTVLSSYNEQFF; clone size: once; V gene: TRBV18; J gene: TRBJ2-1; D gene: TRBD1
CDR3 DNA: TGTGCCAGCAGTCCGGGGACAGGGGACAATCAGCCCCAGCATTTT; CDR3 protein: CASSPGTGDNQPQHF; clone size: few; V gene: TRBV6-1; J gene: TRBJ1-5; D gene: TRBD1
CDR3 DNA: TGTGCCAGTAAGCTAATCAGGGGATCTGGAAACACCATATATTTT; CDR3 protein: CASKLIRGSGNTIYF; clone size: -; V gene: TRBV19; J gene: TRBJ1-3; D gene: -
CDR3 DNA: TGTGCCAGCAGTGACTCGAGTGCAACTCGTGAAGCTTTCTTT; CDR3 protein: CASSDSSATREAFF; clone size: -; V gene: TRBV6-4; J gene: TRBJ1-1; D gene: -
CDR3 DNA: TGTGCCAGCAGCCCCGGACTAGCGGGGGCCACCGGGGAGCTGTTTTTT; CDR3 protein: CASSPGLAGATGELFF; clone size: once; V gene: TRBV27; J gene: TRBJ2-2; D gene: TRBD2
CDR3 DNA: TGTGCCAGCAGTCCCCAAGTCCTCAGGGGAACCGGGGAGCTGTTTTTT; CDR3 protein: CASSPQVLRGTGELFF; clone size: -; V gene: TRBV6-4; J gene: TRBJ2-2; D gene: -
CDR3 DNA: TGCGCCAGCAGCTCGGTACGGGGAAGAAAAAACTATGGCTACACCTTC; CDR3 protein: CASSSVRGRKNYGYTF; clone size: -; V gene: TRBV5-1; J gene: TRBJ1-2; D gene: -
CDR3 DNA: TGTGCCAGCAGTCTGACTTCCACCGGGGAGCTGTTTTTT; CDR3 protein: CASSLTSTGELFF; clone size: -; V gene: TRBV2; J gene: TRBJ2-2; D gene: -
CDR3 DNA: TGTGCCTGGAGTGAACGCGGAAATCAGCCCCAGCATTTT; CDR3 protein: CAWSERGNQPQHF; clone size: -; V gene: TRBV30; J gene: TRBJ1-5; D gene: -
CDR3 DNA: TGTGCCAGCAGCGCCGGGACTGCCTTCAAGTTAGAGACCCAGTACTTC; CDR3 protein: CASSAGTAFKLETQYF; clone size: -; V gene: TRBV9; J gene: TRBJ2-5; D gene: -
CDR3 DNA: TGCGCCAGCAGCCAAGAGGAGGTGGATACGCAGTATTTT; CDR3 protein: CASSQEEVDTQYF; clone size: -; V gene: TRBV4-1; J gene: TRBJ2-3; D gene: -
CDR3 DNA: TGCGCCAGCAGCCGACAACTACAGGGGTCGGGCACTGAAGCTTTCTTT; CDR3 protein: CASSRQLQGSGTEAFF; clone size: -; V gene: TRBV5-1; J gene: TRBJ1-1; D gene: TRBD1
CDR3 DNA: TGCGCCAGCAGCGGGCGACAGGGGGCCTCCGAGCAGTACTTC; CDR3 protein: CASSGRQGASEQYF; clone size: few; V gene: TRBV5-1; J gene: TRBJ2-7; D gene: TRBD1
CDR3 DNA: TGTGCCACCTCGGGCAGGGATAGCAATCAGCCCCAGCATTTT; CDR3 protein: CATSGRDSNQPQHF; clone size: few; V gene: TRBV10-3; J gene: TRBJ1-5; D gene: -
CDR3 DNA: TGTGCCAGCAGGCTCGGGGGGACGAACACCGGGGAGCTGTTTTTT; CDR3 protein: CASRLGGTNTGELFF; clone size: -; V gene: TRBV6-1; J gene: TRBJ2-2; D gene: TRBD2
CDR3 DNA: TGTGCCAGCAGCTTAGGCGTAGCCGATACGCAGTATTTT; CDR3 protein: CASSLGVADTQYF; clone size: few; V gene: TRBV13; J gene: TRBJ2-3; D gene: -
CDR3 DNA: TGTGCCAGCAGCCCCAGGGCTGGAGACATTCAGTACTTC; CDR3 protein: CASSPRAGDIQYF; clone size: -; V gene: TRBV7-9; J gene: TRBJ2-4; D gene: -
CDR3 DNA: TGTGCCAGCAAAGAGAGTAGCAATCAGCCCCAGCATTTT; CDR3 protein: CASKESSNQPQHF; clone size: -; V gene: TRBV6-5; J gene: TRBJ1-5; D gene: -
CDR3 DNA: TGTGCCAGCAGTTTGGGACTAGCAGTAACGGGTGAGACCCAGTACTTC; CDR3 protein: CASSLGLAVTGETQYF; clone size: medium-sized; V gene: TRBV6-5; J gene: TRBJ2-5; D gene: TRBD2
CDR3 DNA: TGTGCCAGCAGCCGGGGGGGGGCCCAGAACACTGAAGCTTTCTTT; CDR3 protein: CASSRGGAQNTEAFF; clone size: -; V gene: TRBV11-3; J gene: TRBJ1-1; D gene: -
CDR3 DNA: TGCGCCAGCAGCCAAGATGGCAGGGCAAATCAGCCCCAGCATTTT; CDR3 protein: CASSQDGRANQPQHF; clone size: -; V gene: TRBV4-1; J gene: TRBJ1-5; D gene: -
CDR3 DNA: TGTGCCAGCAGCCTAGCGGGGAGGACAGATACGCAGTATTTT; CDR3 protein: CASSLAGRTDTQYF; clone size: few; V gene: TRBV7-3; J gene: TRBJ2-3; D gene: TRBD2
CDR3 DNA: TGTGCCAGCAGCCAAGAAGCACAGCCCCCGCTAGCGGGGGGGTACAATGAGCAGTTCTTC; CDR3 protein: CASSQEAQPPLAGGYNEQFF; clone size: once; V gene: TRBV14; J gene: TRBJ2-1; D gene: TRBD2
CDR3 DNA: TGTGCCTGGAGTGCCGGGGAAATTTATCAGCCCCAGCATTTT; CDR3 protein: CAWSAGEIYQPQHF; clone size: -; V gene: TRBV30; J gene: TRBJ1-5; D gene: -
CDR3 DNA: TGTGCCAGCAGCAGCAAGGGGGCGGGGGGGCCGGAGACCCAGTACTTC; CDR3 protein: CASSSKGAGGPETQYF; clone size: -; V gene: TRBV4-2; J gene: TRBJ2-5; D gene: TRBD2
CDR3 DNA: TGCGCCAGCAGCTCCTTTAGTGGAAACACCATATATTTT; CDR3 protein: CASSSFSGNTIYF; clone size: -; V gene: TRBV5-1; J gene: TRBJ1-3; D gene: -
CDR3 DNA: TGTGCCAGCTCATTTCGTCCCGGGACACAGAATTCCTACGAGCAGTACTTC; CDR3 protein: CASSFRPGTQNSYEQYF; clone size: -; V gene: TRBV18; J gene: TRBJ2-7; D gene: -
CDR3 DNA: TGTGCCAGCAGCAAAGGGTATAACCCCGGGGGGGGAAACACTGAAGCTTTCTTT; CDR3 protein: CASSKGYNPGGGNTEAFF; clone size: -; V gene: TRBV21-1; J gene: TRBJ1-1; D gene: -
CDR3 DNA: TGTGCCACCAGCAGAGAACACAACTATGGCTACACCTTC; CDR3 protein: CATSREHNYGYTF; clone size: -; V gene: TRBV15; J gene: TRBJ1-2; D gene: -
CDR3 DNA: TGCAGTGCTAGAGGGCCTTCTGAAGCTTTCTTT; CDR3 protein: CSARGPSEAFF; clone size: -; V gene: TRBV20-1; J gene: TRBJ1-1; D gene: -
CDR3 DNA: TGTGCCAGCAGTGGGGGACAGGGCCTAGGGGCTTTCTTT; CDR3 protein: CASSGGQGLGAFF; clone size: -; V gene: TRBV25-1; J gene: TRBJ1-1; D gene: TRBD1
CDR3 DNA: TGTGCCAGCAGCTTCTTGGGACATCTGGGACGCACTGAAGCTTTCTTT; CDR3 protein: CASSFLGHLGRTEAFF; clone size: -; V gene: TRBV5-4; J gene: TRBJ1-1; D gene: -
CDR3 DNA: TGTGCCAGCAGGTCTCATGCCGTTTCCGAGGAGACCCAGTACTTC; CDR3 protein: CASRSHAVSEETQYF; clone size: -; V gene: TRBV25-1; J gene: TRBJ2-5; D gene: -
CDR3 DNA: TGTGCCAGTATACCATTAGGGGGGAACACTGAAGCTTTCTTT; CDR3 protein: CASIPLGGNTEAFF; clone size: -; V gene: TRBV6-5; J gene: TRBJ1-1; D gene: -
CDR3 DNA: TGCGCCAGCAGCTTTACTGGCAAAAACATTCAGTACTTC; CDR3 protein: CASSFTGKNIQYF; clone size: -; V gene: TRBV5-1; J gene: TRBJ2-4; D gene: -
CDR3 DNA: TGTGCCAGCGGGGGGGGGCAGACTAATGAAAAACTGTTTTTT; CDR3 protein: CASGGGQTNEKLFF; clone size: -; V gene: TRBV28; J gene: TRBJ1-4; D gene: -
CDR3 DNA: TGTGCCATCAGTGATGGTAACAGGTTTTCAGTCTACGAGCAGTACTTC; CDR3 protein: CAISDGNRFSVYEQYF; clone size: -; V gene: TRBV10-3; J gene: TRBJ2-7; D gene: -
CDR3 DNA: TGTGCCAGCAGCTTAGGGGTCGACAGTAGCACAGATACGCAGTATTTT; CDR3 protein: CASSLGVDSSTDTQYF; clone size: -; V gene: TRBV7-9; J gene: TRBJ2-3; D gene: -
CDR3 DNA: TGTGCCAGCAGCTCCCCCCAGGGCTACGAGCAGTACTTC; CDR3 protein: CASSSPQGYEQYF; clone size: once; V gene: TRBV5-4; J gene: TRBJ2-7; D gene: -
CDR3 DNA: TGTGCCAGCTCTTCCCAGGGCCAAGAGACCCAGTACTTC; CDR3 protein: CASSSQGQETQYF; clone size: once; V gene: TRBV6-6; J gene: TRBJ2-5; D gene: -
CDR3 DNA: TGCGCCAGCAGCCGACGCGGGGCAGCAACTAATGAAAAACTGTTTTTT; CDR3 protein: CASSRRGAATNEKLFF; clone size: -; V gene: TRBV4-3; J gene: TRBJ1-4; D gene: -
CDR3 DNA: TGTGCCAGCAGCTCAGGACAGATGAACACTGAAGCTTTCTTT; CDR3 protein: CASSSGQMNTEAFF; clone size: -; V gene: TRBV7-2; J gene: TRBJ1-1; D gene: -
CDR3 DNA: TGCGCCAGCAGCCGAAACAGGGTCGCTGAGCAGTTCTTC; CDR3 protein: CASSRNRVAEQFF; clone size: -; V gene: TRBV4-1; J gene: TRBJ2-1; D gene: -
CDR3 DNA: TGTGCCAGCAGCCCGGAAGGGGAAGAGACCCAGTACTTC; CDR3 protein: CASSPEGEETQYF; clone size: -; V gene: TRBV2; J gene: TRBJ2-5; D gene: -
CDR3 DNA: TGTGCCAGCCTAGCAGGGGTGAGAACCGGGGAGCTGTTTTTT; CDR3 protein: CASLAGVRTGELFF; clone size: -; V gene: TRBV2; J gene: TRBJ2-2; D gene: -
CDR3 DNA: TGCGCCAGTGAGAACAGGGGGGAGCTGTTTTTT; CDR3 protein: CASENRGELFF; clone size: -; V gene: TRBV4-1; J gene: TRBJ2-2; D gene: -
CDR3 DNA: TGTGCCAGTCAAGGAGTAGCTAATGAAAAACTGTTTTTT; CDR3 protein: CASQGVANEKLFF; clone size: -; V gene: TRBV19; J gene: TRBJ1-4; D gene: -
CDR3 DNA: TGTGCCAGCAGCCGGGACTCTACCTCTGGAAACACCATATATTTT; CDR3 protein: CASSRDSTSGNTIYF; clone size: -; V gene: TRBV6-1; J gene: TRBJ1-3; D gene: -
CDR3 DNA: TGCGCCAGCAGCACTAATAGCGGGGGTAGCTCCTACGAGCAGTACTTC; CDR3 protein: CASSTNSGGSSYEQYF; clone size: -; V gene: TRBV5-1; J gene: TRBJ2-7; D gene: TRBD2